This TCR beta chain is from a study of blood T cell repertoires in COVID-19. For the study at large: From the United States, Italy and Spain came samples of acute and convalescent COVID-19. PBMCs, B-cell-depleted T cells, or T cells were the source of the cDNA or gDNA that made up the material.

Enrollees, about 18 to 89 years old, lived in 25 or so US areas. Clinical history as reported by participants underpinned cohort assignment. This clone has just one count. Produced via immunoSEQ multiplex PCR; TCRdb's table is partial and in-frame only. Among around 64,000 clones, roughly 70% were seen once, and the ten largest hold roughly 50%. Trimming stripped 1 base from V and 1 base from J, with 13 bases between. Germline lookup yields CDR1 MGHRA and CDR2 YSYEKL. The CDR3 is 16 amino acids. This receptor was obtained from a woman aged 55-75 years who had been exposed to COVID-19. Material: PBMCs or T cells enriched from blood (not recorded which). The chain recombines TRBV4-1 with TRBJ1-2; D perhaps matches TRBD1 (6 bases). The CDR3 coding sequence is TGCGCCAGCAGCCAAGGTGGACAGATCCTTAACTATGGCTACACCTTC. Translated: CASSQGGQILNYGYTF.